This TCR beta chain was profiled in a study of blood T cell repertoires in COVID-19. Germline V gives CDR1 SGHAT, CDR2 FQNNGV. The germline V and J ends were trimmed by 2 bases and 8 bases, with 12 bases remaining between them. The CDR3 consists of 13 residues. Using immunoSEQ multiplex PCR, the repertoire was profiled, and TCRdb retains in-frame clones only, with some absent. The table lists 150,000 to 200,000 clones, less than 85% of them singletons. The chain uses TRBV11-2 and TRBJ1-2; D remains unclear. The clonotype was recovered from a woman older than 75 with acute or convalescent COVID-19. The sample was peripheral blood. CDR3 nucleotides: TGTGCCAGCAGCTTAACGGCCGAGGGAGGCTACACCTTC. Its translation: CASSLTAEGGYTF.